Only a few counts were recorded for the clone carrying this TCR beta chain. One entry per CDR3 protein, called by TCRdb with MiXCR from the 5' RACE reads. The sample lists 450,000 to 550,000 distinct CDR3 sequences; 20% to 25% were seen once. The CDR3 runs to 14 residues. Trimming removed 3 bases at V and 4 bases at J, with 13 bases between. CDR1 is KGHSH, CDR2 LQKENI, per germline. The data belong to a study of T cells after yellow fever vaccination. Sample: PBMCs, taken more than 20 days after the first yellow fever vaccination. This rearrangement joins TRBV18 to TRBJ2-7; D unresolved. The TCR comes from a man between 18 and 35 years old who received the YFV17D yellow fever vaccine. The CDR3 sequence is CASSPDLLKYEQYF. The CDR3 DNA sequence: TGTGCCAGCTCACCGGATCTTTTAAAATACGAGCAGTACTTC. Looking up the rest from reference TRBV18 and TRBJ2-7 gives the full variable domain: NAGVMQNPRHLVRRRGQEARLRCSPMKGHSHVYWYRQLPEEGLKFMVYLQKENIIDESGMPKERFSAEFPKEGPSILRIQQVVRGDSAAYFCASSPDLLKYEQYFGPGTRLTVT.